The source of this T cell receptor beta chain is a study of metastatic and nonmetastatic thyroid tumors. TCRdb recomputed clones from the PCR reads via MiXCR. The table has around 26,000 clones, under 15% seen once. Between the trimmed V and J ends, which lost 4 bases and 0 bases, there was a span of 10 bases. Germline CDR1 reads LGHDT; CDR2 reads YNNKEL (reference sequence). The CDR3 consists of 14 residues. Thyroid surgery took place with no prior treatment in any patient. This clone is medium-sized by share. The source is a female donor with papillary thyroid cancer or a benign thyroid nodule (not recorded which). Some clones in this sample may be carry-over from other donors' samples. The chain carries TRBV3-1 and TRBJ2-7; tentatively, D is TRBD1 or TRBD2 (5 bases each). The sequenced material came from blood. The CDR3 nucleotides read TGTGCCAGCAGCCGGTCGGGGCTCTCCTACGAGCAGTACTTC. This encodes CASSRSGLSYEQYF.